Following are 23 T cell receptor beta chains from one sample sequenced in a study of T cells in Graves' hyperthyroidism and ophthalmopathy. Amplification of TCR beta CDR3 regions was performed using RNA transcripts as template. During a first-round RT-PCR of the TCR CDR3, the HTBI primer set was used. TCRdb fed the multiplex PCR reads into MiXCR, producing one record per CDR3 protein. The sample holds about 350,000 distinct CDR3 sequences, over 11% seen once. The sequenced sample was blood. The receptor set was obtained from a woman aged 25-40 years with Graves' hyperthyroidism.

This clonotype appeared many times. V usage is TRBV7-2 and J usage is TRBJ1-4, with D hard to call. Deletions cut 3 bases from V and 0 bases from J, with 8 bases between. The CDR3 totals 15 residues. Germline assignment: CDR1 SGHTA and CDR2 FQGNSA. CDR3 residues: CASSLVSATNEKLFF. The DNA for the CDR3 is TGTGCCAGCAGCTTGGTCAGTGCAACTAATGAAAAACTGTTTTTT.

There are many counts of this clonotype. The chain combines TRBV28 with TRBJ2-7, with D possibly matching TRBD2 (7 bases). CDR3 length: 13 residues. The V gene's germline CDR1 is MDHEN and CDR2 SYDVKM. V was pared by 5 bases and J by 2 bases, with 10 bases between. CDR3: CASSRGATYEQYF. CDR3 bases: TGTGCCAGCAGTCGGGGGGCGACCTACGAGCAGTACTTC.

This clonotype was picked up a small number of times. A much larger clone sits a single nucleotide away, making a read error possible. Since no conserved phenylalanine or tryptophan closes the CDR3, a read error is the likely cause. The rearrangement links TRBV6-2 or TRBV6-3 to TRBJ1-5; the D gene is possibly TRBD1 (5 bases). The CDR3 extends over 18 amino acids. The germline V and J ends were trimmed by 9 bases and 0 bases, with 24 bases remaining between them. CDR1 MNHEY and CDR2 SVGEGT come from the germline V gene. The CDR3 is CASSPGGAAQYSNQPQHL. For the CDR3, the DNA is TGTGCCAGTTCCCCGGGCGGGGCAGCCCAGTATAGCAATCAGCCCCAGCATCTT.

This clonotype was detected many times. V usage is TRBV11-1 and J usage is TRBJ2-7; perhaps TRBD1 as D (6 bases). This CDR3 is built from 14 residues. The V end was cut by 3 bases, the J end by 4 bases, with 13 bases between. Germline CDR1 is SGHAT and CDR2 is FQDESV (reference sequence). The CDR3 DNA is TGTGCCAGCAGCTTGGAAGGGGGAATGTACGAGCAGTACTTC. Translated: CASSLEGGMYEQYF. The complete variable domain, with remaining parts taken from reference TRBV11-1 and TRBJ2-7, reads EAEVAQSPRYKITEKSQAVAFWCDPISGHATLYWYRQILGQGPELLVQFQDESVVDDSQLPKDRFSAERLKGVDSTLKIQPAELGDSAMYLCASSLEGGMYEQYFGPGTRLTVT.

Points on this clonotype: At one end, the junction sequence differs from germline, possibly due to a read error. This rearrangement joins TRBV20-1 to TRBJ1-3; 11 nucleotides line up with TRBD1. The CDR3 totals 15 residues. Germline V CDR1 and CDR2: DFQATT, SNEGSKA (reference sequence). The CDR3 loop reads CNARGQGAPGNTIYF. CDR3 DNA sequence: TGCAATGCTAGAGGACAGGGGGCGCCGGGAAACACCATATATTTT.

This clonotype was observed many times. This chain uses TRBV20-1 with TRBJ2-7; 8 bases map to TRBD2. The germline CDR1 and CDR2 sequences are DFQATT and SNEGSKA (reference sequence). This CDR3 comprises 15 residues. With V trimmed by 1 base and J by 2 bases, 7 bases remained unmatched. DNA for the CDR3: TGCAGTGCTAGAGCTGGTAGCGGGAAGACCTACGAGCAGTACTTC. The encoded protein is CSARAGSGKTYEQYF.

This clonotype was seen repeatedly, ten times or more. The chain uses TRBV10-3 and TRBJ2-7; TRBD2 matches 12 bases. The CDR3 length is 18 residues. The germline V gene encodes CDR1 ENHRY and CDR2 SYGVKD. V lost 3 bases to trimming and J lost 2 bases; unmatched junction nucleotides: 11. CDR3: CAISEATSGRRATYEQYF. The CDR3 nucleotides are TGTGCCATCAGTGAAGCCACTAGCGGGAGGAGGGCCACCTACGAGCAGTACTTC.

The V call is TRBV7-2, the J call TRBJ1-5; D perhaps matches TRBD1 (5 bases). The CDR3 spans 14 residues. The germline gives CDR1 SGHTA, CDR2 FQGNSA. Trimming took 6 bases from V and 7 from J, leaving 16 bases between them. The CDR3 sequence is CASSIGGNSQPQHF. For the CDR3, the DNA is TGTGCCAGCAGTATTGGGGGGAACAGCCAGCCCCAGCATTTT.

As concerns this clonotype: Mismatch with germline at one junction end may stem from a read error. This chain links TRBV6-2 or TRBV6-3 with TRBJ2-1; D gene uncertain. Germline lookup yields CDR1 MNHEY and CDR2 SVGEGT. The CDR3 is 12 amino acids. CDR3 region: CASSPSPNEQLF. CDR3 bases: TGTGCCAGCAGCCCGTCCCCGAATGAGCAGCTCTTC.

The CDR3 sequence is CASSLALGGRVYNEQFF. The CDR3 nucleotides are TGTGCCAGCAGCTTAGCGCTTGGGGGACGGGTCTACAATGAGCAGTTCTTC. The chain uses TRBV11-1 and TRBJ2-1; possibly TRBD1 or TRBD2 for D (5 bases each). Germline values: CDR1 SGHAT, CDR2 FQDESV (reference sequence). Trimming pared 0 bases from V and 3 bases from J, leaving 15 bases between. The CDR3 is made up of 17 amino acids.

The chain uses TRBV20-1 and TRBJ2-5; TRBD2 aligns across 7 bases. CDR1 and CDR2 (germline): DFQATT, SNEGSKA (reference sequence). After removal of 3 bases from V and 1 base from J, the junction contained 5 bases not matched to a gene. The CDR3 contains 14 residues. The CDR3 DNA reads as TGCAGTGCTAGTGAAAGCGGGATCCAAGAGACCCAGTACTTC. Translation gives CSASESGIQETQYF.

The rearrangement links TRBV19 to TRBJ2-4; tentatively, D is TRBD1 (7 bases). CDR1 is LNHDA, CDR2 SQIVND, per germline (reference sequence). V was shortened by 10 bases and J by 0 bases, with 19 bases between the two germline ends. This CDR3 region has 16 residues. CDR3 protein: CATERAGQQAKNIQYF. The DNA for the CDR3 is TGTGCCACGGAGCGCGCGGGACAGCAAGCCAAAAACATTCAGTACTTC. The full variable domain, completed using reference TRBV19 and TRBJ2-4, is DGGITQSPKYLFRKEGQNVTLSCEQNLNHDAMYWYRQDPGQGLRLIYYSQIVNDFQKGDIAEGYSVSREKKESFPLTVTSAQKNPTAFYLCATERAGQQAKNIQYFGAGTRLSVL.

This clonotype was observed many times. The rearrangement uses TRBV7-8 and TRBJ2-7; no clear D. CDR3 length equals 16 residues. Trimming pared 4 bases from V and 0 bases from J, leaving 16 bases between. Germline CDR1 reads SGHVS; CDR2 reads FQNEAQ. The CDR3 bases are TGTGCCAGCAGCTCCAATCAAGGGTGGGGCTCCTACGAGCAGTACTTC. It codes for CASSSNQGWGSYEQYF.

This clonotype was recorded many times. This chain links TRBV2 with TRBJ2-4, with D unclear. V was trimmed by 5 bases and J by 0 bases, leaving 8 bases between them. CDR1 and CDR2 from the germline V gene are SNHLY and FYNNEI. The CDR3 extends over 14 amino acids. The CDR3 DNA sequence: TGTGCCAGCAGTCTAGAGTTAGCCAAAAACATTCAGTACTTC. This translates into CASSLELAKNIQYF.

This clonotype has at least ten counts. The chain carries TRBV2 and TRBJ1-4; D not certain. Between the trimmed V and J ends, which lost 7 bases and 4 bases, there was a span of 10 bases. The CDR3 has 13 amino acids. Germline loops: CDR1 SNHLY, CDR2 FYNNEI. DNA of the CDR3: TGTGCCAGCACGGTTTTCGGTAATGAAAAACTGTTTTTT. Translation: CASTVFGNEKLFF.

V usage is TRBV12-3 or TRBV12-4 and J usage is TRBJ2-4; D uncertain. The CDR3 runs 13 residues. Trimming pared 0 bases from V and 8 bases from J, leaving 8 bases between. The CDR3: CASSLAQVHIQYF. The CDR3 DNA reads as TGTGCCAGCAGTTTAGCGCAGGTTCACATTCAGTACTTC.

In the case of this clonotype: This clone may be a read error of a much larger clone one base away. The chain uses TRBV29-1 and TRBJ2-7, with D unclear. In germline, CDR1 is SQVTM, CDR2 ANQGSEA. The CDR3 loop spans 11 amino acids. The CDR3 reads CSVGASYGQYF. Written as DNA, the CDR3 is TGCAGCGTTGGGGCCTCCTACGGGCAGTACTTC.

The rearrangement joins TRBV10-3 to TRBJ2-5, with D possibly being TRBD1 (6 bases). The ends were cut back, 8 bases at V and 5 bases at J, with 18 bases in the middle. Germline V CDR1 and CDR2: ENHRY, SYGVKD. The CDR3 runs to 14 residues. The CDR3 sequence is CAIGPRDTRETQYF. The CDR3, as DNA: TGTGCCATCGGACCCCGGGACACGAGGGAGACCCAGTACTTC.

There are many counts of this clonotype. The chain links TRBV7-2 to TRBJ2-1; D is unclear. The germline CDR1 and CDR2 sequences are SGHTA and FQGNSA. The CDR3 runs to 12 residues. Trimming took 7 bases from V and 5 from J, leaving 9 bases between them. CDR3 DNA sequence: TGTGCCAGCACTCGGGCGGACAATGAGCAGTTCTTC. Translating it yields CASTRADNEQFF.

The chain is built from TRBV5-1 and TRBJ1-3, with a possible D match to TRBD1 (5 bases). CDR1 and CDR2 from the germline V gene are SGHRS and YFSETQ. The CDR3 spans 13 residues. The ends were cut back, 7 bases at V and 2 bases at J, with 10 bases in the middle. This CDR3 reads CASRGFTGNTIYF. DNA of the CDR3: TGCGCCAGCCGGGGGTTCACTGGAAACACCATATATTTT.

This clonotype was seen at least ten times. The V gene is TRBV20-1, the J gene TRBJ2-2; 7 nucleotides align to TRBD2. This CDR3 has 17 amino acids. The V segment lost 0 bases and the J segment 3 bases; nucleotides outside the gene matches: 10. The germline CDR1 and CDR2 sequences are DFQATT and SNEGSKA (reference sequence). The CDR3 DNA reads as TGCAGTGCTAGAGATTTTAGGCTAGCGGATTACACCGGGGAGCTGTTTTTT. Translated: CSARDFRLADYTGELFF.

This clonotype was seen more than once but under ten times. The chain employs TRBV30 and TRBJ2-4; the D gene is possibly TRBD2 (6 bases). Trimming cost V 4 bases and J 6 bases, with 10 bases left between them. The germline gives CDR1 GTSNPN, CDR2 SVGIG (reference sequence). This CDR3 has 12 residues. CDR3: CAWTSDRNIQYF. Written as DNA, the CDR3 is TGTGCCTGGACTAGCGACAGAAACATTCAGTACTTC.

This clonotype was counted many times. The chain joins TRBV28 to TRBJ2-3, with D possibly being TRBD2 (5 bases). From germline, CDR1 is MDHEN and CDR2 SYDVKM. Trimming removed 3 bases from V and 1 base from J, with 11 bases in between. The CDR3 has 15 amino acids. CDR3 protein: CASSFRDYGTDTQYF. In DNA form, the CDR3 reads TGTGCCAGCAGTTTCCGAGACTACGGCACAGATACGCAGTATTTT.